Shown below are 29 T cell receptor beta chains from a single sample sequenced in a study of identifying expanded T cells in peripheral blood. Clones were read by immunoSEQ multiplex PCR, and TCRdb kept only the in-frame ones, dropping some. The repertoire consists of 50,000 to 75,000 clones, with approximately 80% occurring once and the leading ten covering more than 15%. The sequencing sample was made of blood. The receptors originated from a person between 18 and 75 years old in good health.

This rearrangement joins TRBV9 to TRBJ2-3; the D gene is possibly TRBD2 (6 bases). CDR1 is SGDLS, CDR2 YYNGEE, per germline. V gave up 6 bases and J gave up 2 bases, with 13 bases separating them. This CDR3 is 14 amino acids long. CDR3 nucleotides: TGTGCCAGCAAGTCGGGGGACCACACAGATACGCAGTATTTT. Its translation is CASKSGDHTDTQYF.

The table lists this clone with a count of one. The chain recombines TRBV5-1 with TRBJ2-1; D unresolved. The germline CDR1 and CDR2 sequences are SGHRS and YFSETQ. V lost 7 bases, J lost 0 bases, and 14 bases lay in between. The CDR3 consists of 15 residues. Written as DNA, the CDR3 is TGCGCCAGCCGGCTAACTCTGAGCTCCTACAATGAGCAGTTCTTC. It yields the protein CASRLTLSSYNEQFF.

The CDR3 sequence is CASGKDGRGYTF. Here the CDR3 DNA reads TGTGCCAGCGGGAAGGACGGGAGAGGCTACACCTTC. The chain is built from TRBV6-6 and TRBJ1-2; D gene ambiguous. V was shortened by 8 bases and J by 8 bases, with 15 bases between the two germline ends. The germline CDR1 and CDR2 sequences are MNHNY and SVGAGI (reference sequence). There are 12 residues in the CDR3.

The chain joins TRBV18 to TRBJ1-2; TRBD1 aligns across 7 bases. Trimming took 4 bases from V and 8 from J; bases not matched to a gene: 10. Germline V lookup: CDR1 KGHSH, CDR2 LQKENI. The CDR3 has 14 residues. In nucleotides, the CDR3 is TGTGCCAGCTCACGGGGAGACAGGGTCCGGGGCTACACCTTC. Translating gives CASSRGDRVRGYTF.

The V and J genes are TRBV29-1 and TRBJ1-2, with 7 bases fitting TRBD1. Germline assignment: CDR1 SQVTM and CDR2 ANQGSEA. This CDR3 contains 13 residues. V lost 7 bases to trimming and J lost 0 bases; unmatched junction nucleotides: 5. The CDR3 nucleotides are TGCAGCGCTCGGACAGGTACTAACTATGGCTACACCTTC. Translated, it gives CSARTGTNYGYTF.

This chain connects TRBV7-2 to TRBJ2-1; 8 bases are shared with TRBD2. This CDR3 contains 16 residues. CDR1 is SGHTA, CDR2 FQGNSA, per germline. Trimming at V came to 2 bases and at J to 1 base, leaving 4 bases not matched to a gene. CDR3 amino acids: CASSLTGGASYNEQFF. The CDR3 nucleotides are TGTGCCAGCAGCTTAACCGGGGGGGCGTCCTACAATGAGCAGTTCTTC.

The chain uses TRBV11-2 and TRBJ2-1; 15 bases are a match to TRBD2. Germline CDR1 and CDR2: SGHAT and FQNNGV. The V gene end was trimmed by 5 bases and the J gene end by 0 bases; junction bases not matched to a gene: 5. This CDR3 is 18 amino acids long. The CDR3 DNA sequence: TGTGCCAGCAGCCCCGGGACTAGCGGGGGGACCTCCTACAATGAGCAGTTCTTC. It specifies CASSPGTSGGTSYNEQFF.

The J gene is TRBJ1-2, the V gene TRBV4-1; perhaps TRBD1 as D (5 bases). Trimming took off 0 bases at V and 6 bases at J, with 14 bases between the two ends. This CDR3 is built from 15 residues. Germline CDR1 reads MGHRA; CDR2 reads YSYEKL. The CDR3 coding sequence is TGCGCCAGCAGCCAAGATGGGTGGGGGGTAGATGGCTACACCTTC. Amino acids: CASSQDGWGVDGYTF.

The chain is built from TRBV6-5 and TRBJ2-5; 10 bases fit TRBD2. Per the germline V gene, CDR1 is MNHEY and CDR2 is SVGAGI. Trimming cost V 2 bases and J 3 bases; bases outside gene matches: 3. This CDR3 is 15 amino acids long. The CDR3 sequence: CASSYEAGGEETQYF. The DNA for the CDR3 is TGTGCCAGCAGTTACGAAGCGGGGGGGGAAGAGACCCAGTACTTC.

The chain recombines TRBV28 with TRBJ2-1, with D possibly matching TRBD1 (5 bases). The ends were cut back, 3 bases at V and 9 bases at J, with 9 bases in the middle. The V gene's germline CDR1 is MDHEN and CDR2 SYDVKM. This CDR3 has 12 amino acids. DNA for the CDR3: TGTGCCAGCAGTTTCAGGGTACTTGAGCAGTTCTTC. Its translation is CASSFRVLEQFF.

The chain links TRBV7-2 to TRBJ2-2, with 9 nucleotides matching TRBD1. Germline V CDR1 and CDR2: SGHTA, FQGNSA. V shed 2 bases and J 6 bases; nucleotides not matched to a gene: 7. This CDR3 has 16 residues. The CDR3: CASSLRGQGPPGELFF. The CDR3 DNA sequence: TGTGCCAGCAGCTTACGGGGACAGGGCCCTCCCGGGGAGCTGTTTTTT.

This clone was detected a few times. The chain combines TRBV6-6 with TRBJ1-2; the match to TRBD1 covers 7 bases. The CDR3 is 15 amino acids. CDR1 MNHNY and CDR2 SVGAGI come from the germline V gene (reference sequence). After removal of 4 bases from V and 4 bases from J, the junction contained 9 bases not matched to a gene. The DNA of the CDR3 is TGTGCCAGCAGTTTATCCGGGACAGCCCTCTATGGCTACACCTTC. Translating it yields CASSLSGTALYGYTF.

V is TRBV2 and J is TRBJ2-7; D is unclear. Germline V CDR1 and CDR2: SNHLY, FYNNEI. Trimming cost V 6 bases and J 3 bases, with 3 bases left between them. The CDR3 is made up of 10 amino acids. The CDR3 bases are TGTGCCAGCAGCGTCTACGAGCAGTACTTC. The encoded protein is CASSVYEQYF. Supplemented by reference TRBV2 and TRBJ2-7, the full variable domain reads EPEVTQTPSHQVTQMGQEVILRCVPISNHLYFYWYRQILGQKVEFLVSFYNNEISEKSEIFDDQFSVERPDGSNFTLKIRSTKLEDSAMYFCASSVYEQYFGPGTRLTVT.

The CDR3 region is CASSPGRGHATNEKLFF. The CDR3 DNA reads TGCGCCAGCAGCCCTGGCCGGGGGCACGCAACTAATGAAAAACTGTTTTTT. The chain carries TRBV5-1 and TRBJ1-4, with D possibly TRBD1 on 6 matching bases. V was trimmed by 4 bases and J by 0 bases, leaving 16 bases between them. Per the germline V gene, CDR1 is SGHRS and CDR2 is YFSETQ. The CDR3 is made up of 17 amino acids. The full variable domain, completed using reference TRBV5-1 and TRBJ1-4, is KAGVTQTPRYLIKTRGQQVTLSCSPISGHRSVSWYQQTPGQGLQFLFEYFSETQRNKGNFPGRFSGRQFSNSRSEMNVSTLELGDSALYLCASSPGRGHATNEKLFFGSGTQLSVL.

This clone showed up just a few times. The chain joins TRBV30 to TRBJ1-5; 7 bases align to TRBD1. CDR3 length equals 13 residues. The germline gives CDR1 GTSNPN, CDR2 SVGIG (reference sequence). The junction had 5 bases not matched to a gene; V was cut back by 5 bases and J by 4 bases. The DNA of the CDR3 is TGTGCCTGGGGGACAGACGGGAATCAGCCCCAGCATTTT. Protein: CAWGTDGNQPQHF.

This chain uses TRBV19 with TRBJ2-1, with TRBD1 matching 9 bases. The trim removed 3 bases at V and 8 bases at J, leaving 8 bases unmatched. CDR3 size: 15 residues. Germline lookup yields CDR1 LNHDA and CDR2 SQIVND (reference sequence). The CDR3 coding sequence is TGTGCCAGTAGTATTACAGGGGGCCGTGTCGATGAGCAGTTCTTC. Translated, it gives CASSITGGRVDEQFF.

The chain links TRBV5-1 to TRBJ2-2, with D perhaps matching TRBD1 (5 bases). The CDR3 runs 16 residues. V gave up 4 bases and J gave up 0 bases, with 13 bases separating them. Germline V gene data show CDR1 as SGHRS and CDR2 as YFSETQ. The CDR3 bases are TGCGCCAGCAGCCAGTGGACACGTGCGAACACCGGGGAGCTGTTTTTT. It specifies CASSQWTRANTGELFF.

This chain uses TRBV6-5 with TRBJ2-3; D is possibly TRBD2 (7 bases). V dropped 0 bases and J dropped 2 bases, with 12 bases sitting between them. The CDR3 spans 16 residues. Germline V gene sequence: CDR1 MNHEY, CDR2 SVGAGI. In DNA form, the CDR3 reads TGTGCCAGCAGTTACTCTGGGGGGGCCGACACAGATACGCAGTATTTT. As protein: CASSYSGGADTDTQYF.

The genes are TRBV9 and TRBJ2-3; possibly TRBD1 for D (5 bases). Germline CDR1 is SGDLS and CDR2 is YYNGEE. The CDR3 contains 15 residues. V lost 6 bases and J 6 bases, leaving 20 bases between the germline ends. CDR3 loop: CASTITGSTIDTQYF. The CDR3 nucleotides are TGTGCCAGCACTATCACAGGATCAACCATCGATACGCAGTATTTT. The full variable domain, completed using reference TRBV9 and TRBJ2-3, is DSGVTQTPKHLITATGQRVTLRCSPRSGDLSVYWYQQSLDQGLQFLIQYYNGEERAKGNILERFSAQQFPDLHSELNLSSLELGDSALYFCASTITGSTIDTQYFGPGTRLTVL.

V is TRBV5-6 and J is TRBJ1-3; a weak D match, TRBD1 (5 bases). Germline CDR1 reads SGHDT; CDR2 reads YYEEEE. The CDR3 runs to 15 residues. Trimming shortened V by 4 bases and J by 0 bases, and 11 bases separated the two germline ends. The CDR3 region has the DNA TGTGCCAGCAGCCTCAACAGGTTCTCTGGAAACACCATATATTTT. This translates into CASSLNRFSGNTIYF.

V is TRBV11-2 and J is TRBJ2-1; the match to TRBD2 covers 9 bases. CDR1 is SGHAT, CDR2 FQNNGV, per germline. This CDR3 comprises 16 residues. The J segment lost 0 bases and the V segment lost 7 bases, leaving 7 bases of the junction unmatched. CDR3 protein: CASKGGGASSYNEQFF. The CDR3 nucleotides are TGTGCCAGCAAGGGCGGGGGGGCGAGCTCCTACAATGAGCAGTTCTTC.

The chain joins TRBV7-8 to TRBJ1-1; unclear D gene. Trimming took 2 bases from V and 0 from J, leaving 13 bases between them. CDR1 and CDR2 from the germline V gene are SGHVS and FQNEAQ. CDR3 length equals 16 residues. This CDR3 reads CASSLYRGMVNTEAFF. DNA of the CDR3: TGTGCCAGCAGCTTATACCGGGGAATGGTGAACACTGAAGCTTTCTTT.

The chain employs TRBV30 and TRBJ1-3; 8 bases are shared with TRBD1. Per the germline V gene, CDR1 is GTSNPN and CDR2 is SVGIG (reference sequence). CDR3 length: 15 residues. V dropped 0 bases and J dropped 1; count of bases not matched to a gene: 2. CDR3 residues: CAWSVQGGSGNTIYF. The CDR3, as DNA: TGTGCCTGGAGTGTACAGGGGGGTTCTGGAAACACCATATATTTT.

This clone appeared many times. The chain has TRBV7-2 and TRBJ1-1; 9 positions match TRBD1. CDR1 is SGHTA, CDR2 FQGNSA, per germline. J gave up 5 bases and V 8 bases, and 6 bases lay outside the gene matches. The CDR3 sequence is 13 residues long. The CDR3 is CASSGQGRTEAFF. The CDR3 DNA follows: TGTGCCAGCTCGGGACAGGGAAGAACTGAAGCTTTCTTT.

V usage is TRBV29-1 and J usage is TRBJ2-7, with 12 bases lining up with TRBD2. After removal of 5 bases from V and 5 bases from J, the junction contained 13 bases not matched to a gene. This CDR3 comprises 16 residues. Per the germline V gene, CDR1 is SQVTM and CDR2 is ANQGSEA. CDR3 loop: CSVTVGLAGGGHEQYF. DNA for the CDR3: TGCAGCGTTACGGTCGGTCTAGCGGGAGGGGGCCACGAGCAGTACTTC.

The table lists this clone with a count of one. The chain is built from TRBV11-2 and TRBJ2-3; no firm D call. The CDR3 is 13 amino acids. Trimming took off 5 bases at V and 4 bases at J, with 10 bases between the two ends. Germline CDR1 is SGHAT and CDR2 is FQNNGV. The CDR3 nucleotides are TGTGCCAGCAGCCTTCGGGTTGCAGATACGCAGTATTTT. It specifies CASSLRVADTQYF.

This chain links TRBV27 with TRBJ1-2; D gene unclear. CDR1 and CDR2 (germline): MNHEY, SMNVEV (reference sequence). CDR3 length: 15 residues. Deletions cut 4 bases from V and 4 bases from J, with 16 bases between. The CDR3 loop reads CASSSGAREGYGYTF. For the CDR3, the DNA is TGTGCCAGCAGTTCGGGAGCACGGGAGGGCTATGGCTACACCTTC.

The V and J genes are TRBV6-6 and TRBJ2-3; D not certain. Germline V gene sequence: CDR1 MNHNY, CDR2 SVGAGI (reference sequence). The CDR3 contains 16 residues. Deletions cut 0 bases from V and 3 bases from J, with 13 bases between. In DNA, the CDR3 is TGTGCCAGCAGTTACTCGCTGGAGAAGCTGACAGATACGCAGTATTTT. Its translation: CASSYSLEKLTDTQYF.

The V gene is TRBV19, the J gene TRBJ1-6; 7 positions match TRBD1. Per the germline V gene, CDR1 is LNHDA and CDR2 is SQIVND (reference sequence). The CDR3 covers 19 residues. Trimming removed 0 bases from V and 2 bases from J; junction bases left unmatched: 10. DNA for the CDR3: TGTGCCAGTAGTATAGATCGAGGACAGGACGCTACCTATAATTCACCCCTCCACTTT. It codes for CASSIDRGQDATYNSPLHF.